Shown below are 8 T cell receptor beta chains from a single sample sequenced in a study of blood T cell repertoires in COVID-19. Only in-frame clones appear in the TCRdb table, and some are missing; sequencing was by immunoSEQ multiplex PCR. This table holds about 500,000 clones, 87% found once. Sequences were obtained from PBMCs or T cells enriched from blood (not recorded which). All receptors derive from a woman aged 18-30 years who had recovered from COVID-19.

The CDR3 reads CASGEAAADTQYF. The CDR3 DNA reads as TGTGCCAGCGGCGAGGCGGCCGCAGATACGCAGTATTTT. This chain connects TRBV6-5 to TRBJ2-3; D gene ambiguous. V lost 8 bases to trimming and J lost 4 bases, with 13 bases between them. The CDR3 totals 13 residues. Germline values: CDR1 MNHEY, CDR2 SVGAGI.

The V gene is TRBV10-3, the J gene TRBJ1-2; perhaps TRBD1 as D (6 bases). CDR1 and CDR2 from the germline V gene are ENHRY and SYGVKD. V was clipped by 3 bases and J by 0 bases, with 11 bases between them. This CDR3 contains 15 residues. CDR3 loop: CAISDQGSANYGYTF. In DNA, the CDR3 is TGTGCCATCAGTGATCAGGGGTCTGCTAACTATGGCTACACCTTC.

As DNA, the CDR3 is TGTGCCAGCAGTGAGGTTAGCGGCACCTACGAGCAGTACTTC. It encodes CASSEVSGTYEQYF. The chain combines TRBV6-1 with TRBJ2-7; a weak D match, TRBD2 (6 bases). Trimming took off 3 bases at V and 2 bases at J, with 11 bases between the two ends. Germline CDR1 is MNHNS and CDR2 is SASEGT. The CDR3 has 14 residues.

The chain links TRBV6-5 to TRBJ2-7; 8 bases are shared with TRBD1. Germline assignment: CDR1 MNHEY and CDR2 SVGAGI. V was clipped by 0 bases and J by 5 bases; unmatched bases: 6. This CDR3 is built from 15 residues. The DNA for the CDR3 is TGTGCCAGCAGTTACTCGACTAACAGGGGGGACGAGCAGTACTTC. Translated, it gives CASSYSTNRGDEQYF.

The rearrangement joins TRBV12-3 or TRBV12-4 to TRBJ2-5; D perhaps matches TRBD1 (6 bases). CDR3 length: 11 residues. Trimming left V 7 bases short and J 12 bases short, with 15 bases between. CDR3 sequence reads: CASKDQGPKYF. CDR3 DNA sequence: TGTGCCAGCAAGGATCAGGGGCCAAAGTACTTC.

The chain recombines TRBV2 with TRBJ2-2; D is perhaps TRBD1 (6 bases). V shed 7 bases and J shed 2 bases, with 14 bases lying between them. The germline CDR1 and CDR2 sequences are SNHLY and FYNNEI. The CDR3 covers 15 residues. Here the CDR3 DNA reads TGTGCCAGCACCACCAACAGGGTCAACACCGGGGAGCTGTTTTTT. This codes for CASTTNRVNTGELFF.

This clone is a singleton in its sample. The chain links TRBV18 to TRBJ2-3, with a weak D call TRBD2 (6 bases). The CDR3 has 15 amino acids. V lost 4 bases, J lost 6 bases, and 17 bases lay in between. The germline CDR1 and CDR2 sequences are KGHSH and LQKENI. CDR3 protein: CASSRPGRGADTQYF. CDR3 sequence (DNA): TGTGCCAGCTCACGGCCGGGGCGGGGCGCGGATACGCAGTATTTT.

This clone was found a few times. Other DNA sequences in the sample encode the same CDR3. The V and J genes are TRBV3-1 (or the pseudogene TRBV3-2) and TRBJ1-2; D remains ambiguous. The CDR3 contains 14 residues. Germline V lookup: CDR1 LGHDT, CDR2 YNNKEL (reference sequence). Trimming pared 1 base from V and 0 bases from J, leaving 6 bases between. In DNA, the CDR3 is TGTGCCAGCAGCCAAGCCTCCTCTAACTATGGCTACACCTTC. Translated, it gives CASSQASSNYGYTF.